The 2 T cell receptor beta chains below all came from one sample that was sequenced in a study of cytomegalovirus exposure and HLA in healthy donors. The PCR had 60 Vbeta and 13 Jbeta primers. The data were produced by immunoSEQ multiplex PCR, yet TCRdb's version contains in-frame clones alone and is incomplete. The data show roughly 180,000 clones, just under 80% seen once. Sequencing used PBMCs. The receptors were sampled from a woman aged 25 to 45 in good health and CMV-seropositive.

The CDR3 region is CASSGGGTPTQYF. The CDR3 nucleotides are TGCGCCAGCAGTGGGGGCGGAACCCCGACCCAGTACTTC. J is TRBJ2-5 and V is TRBV10-2; D might be TRBD1 (5 bases). Trimming pared 4 bases from V and 7 bases from J, leaving 13 bases between. From germline, CDR1 is WSHSY and CDR2 SAAADI. This CDR3 is 13 amino acids long.

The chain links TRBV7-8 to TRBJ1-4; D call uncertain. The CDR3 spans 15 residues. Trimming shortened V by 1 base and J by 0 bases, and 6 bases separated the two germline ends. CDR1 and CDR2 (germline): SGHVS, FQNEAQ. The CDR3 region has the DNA TGTGCCAGCAGCTTAGTGCGTGCAACTAATGAAAAACTGTTTTTT. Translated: CASSLVRATNEKLFF. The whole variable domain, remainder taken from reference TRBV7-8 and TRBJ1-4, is GAGVSQSPRYKVAKRGQDVALRCDPISGHVSLFWYQQALGQGPEFLTYFQNEAQLDKSGLPSDRFFAERPEGSVSTLKIQRTQQEDSAVYLCASSLVRATNEKLFFGSGTQLSVL.